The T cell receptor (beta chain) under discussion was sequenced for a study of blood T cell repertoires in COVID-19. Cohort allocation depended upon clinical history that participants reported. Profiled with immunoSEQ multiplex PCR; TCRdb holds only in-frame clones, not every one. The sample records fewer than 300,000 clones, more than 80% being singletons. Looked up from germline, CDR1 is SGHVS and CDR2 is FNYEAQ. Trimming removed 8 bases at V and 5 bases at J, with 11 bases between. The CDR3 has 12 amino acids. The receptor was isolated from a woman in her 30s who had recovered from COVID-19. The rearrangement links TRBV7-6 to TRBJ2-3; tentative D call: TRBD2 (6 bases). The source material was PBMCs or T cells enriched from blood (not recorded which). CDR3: CASARGEDTQYF. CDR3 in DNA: TGTGCCAGCGCCCGCGGGGAAGATACGCAGTATTTT.